This T cell receptor (beta chain) comes out of a study of control samples from healthy donors and cancer patients. This CDR3 has 14 amino acids. V shed 7 bases and J shed 1 base, with 13 bases lying between them. From germline, CDR1 is MNHEY and CDR2 SMNVEV (reference sequence). Profiling relied on immunoSEQ multiplex PCR, and the TCRdb table lists in-frame clones only, not all of them. The sample yields approximately 180,000 clones, about nine tenths seen once. The source material was blood. The clonotype comes from a middle-aged woman in good health. J is TRBJ1-2 and V is TRBV27; D is possibly TRBD1 (5 bases). In DNA, the CDR3 is TGTGCCAGCAAGGCAGGGACTTATAACTATGGCTACACCTTC. Its translation is CASKAGTYNYGYTF.